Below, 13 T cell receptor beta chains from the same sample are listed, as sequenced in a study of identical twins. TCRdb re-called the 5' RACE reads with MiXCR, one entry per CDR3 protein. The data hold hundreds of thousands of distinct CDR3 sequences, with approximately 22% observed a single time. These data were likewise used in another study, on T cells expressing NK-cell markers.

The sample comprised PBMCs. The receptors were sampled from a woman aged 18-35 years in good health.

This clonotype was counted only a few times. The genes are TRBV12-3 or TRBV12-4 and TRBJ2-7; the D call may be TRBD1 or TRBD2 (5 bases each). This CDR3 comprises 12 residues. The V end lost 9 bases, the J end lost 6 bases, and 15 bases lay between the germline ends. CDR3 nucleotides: TGTGCCAGTCGAGGGTGGGACGGCGAGCAGTACTTC. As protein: CASRGWDGEQYF.

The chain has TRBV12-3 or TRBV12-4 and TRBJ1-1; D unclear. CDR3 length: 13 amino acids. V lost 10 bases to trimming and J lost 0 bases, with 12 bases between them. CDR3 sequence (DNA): TGTGCCACCGTCAGGCAGATGAACACTGAAGCTTTCTTT. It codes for CATVRQMNTEAFF.

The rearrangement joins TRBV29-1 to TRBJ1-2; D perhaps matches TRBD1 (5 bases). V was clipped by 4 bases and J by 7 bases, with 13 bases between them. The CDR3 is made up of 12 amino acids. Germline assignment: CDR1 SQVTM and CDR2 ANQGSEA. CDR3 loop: CSVGGRGSGYTF. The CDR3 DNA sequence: TGCAGCGTTGGGGGGAGGGGCTCTGGCTACACCTTC.

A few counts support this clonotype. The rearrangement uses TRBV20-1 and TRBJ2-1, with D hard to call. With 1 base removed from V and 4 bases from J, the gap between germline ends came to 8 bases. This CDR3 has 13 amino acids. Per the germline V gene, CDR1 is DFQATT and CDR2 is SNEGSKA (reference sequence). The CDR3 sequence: CSARAPNYNEQFF. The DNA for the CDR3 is TGCAGTGCTAGAGCGCCGAATTACAATGAGCAGTTCTTC.

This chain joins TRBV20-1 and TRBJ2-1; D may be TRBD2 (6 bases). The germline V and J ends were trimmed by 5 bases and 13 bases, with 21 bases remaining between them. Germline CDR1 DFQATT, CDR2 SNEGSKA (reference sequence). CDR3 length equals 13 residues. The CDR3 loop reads CSASEDYQYHQFF. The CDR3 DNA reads TGCAGTGCTTCCGAGGACTACCAATACCATCAGTTCTTC.

The CDR3 loop reads CSARDTGELFF. Here the CDR3 DNA reads TGCAGTGCTAGAGACACCGGGGAGCTGTTTTTT. This chain uses TRBV20-1 with TRBJ2-2; no definite D call. CDR1 and CDR2 (germline): DFQATT, SNEGSKA (reference sequence). With 0 bases removed from V and 4 bases from J, the gap between germline ends came to 0 bases. The length of the CDR3 is 11 residues.

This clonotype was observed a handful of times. The CDR3 DNA follows: TGTGCCAGCAGCTTAGGTGGAGCGGGAGAATCCTACAATGAGCAGTTCTTC. The encoded protein is CASSLGGAGESYNEQFF. The chain carries TRBV7-8 and TRBJ2-1; 8 nucleotides agree with TRBD2. There are 17 residues in the CDR3. Germline loops: CDR1 SGHVS, CDR2 FQNEAQ. V lost 1 base, J lost 1 base, and 6 bases stayed unmatched.

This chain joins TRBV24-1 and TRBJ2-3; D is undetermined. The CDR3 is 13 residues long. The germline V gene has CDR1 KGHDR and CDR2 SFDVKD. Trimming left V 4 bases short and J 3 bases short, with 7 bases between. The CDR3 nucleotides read TGTGCCACCAGTGAGCCTAATACAGATACGCAGTATTTT. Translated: CATSEPNTDTQYF.

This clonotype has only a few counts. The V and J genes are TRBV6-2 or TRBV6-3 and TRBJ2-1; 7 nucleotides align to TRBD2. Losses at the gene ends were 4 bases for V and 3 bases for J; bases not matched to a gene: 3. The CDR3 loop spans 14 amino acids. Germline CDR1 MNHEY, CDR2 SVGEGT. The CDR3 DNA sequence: TGTGCCAGCAGTTTCGGACTAGGCTACAATGAGCAGTTCTTC. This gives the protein CASSFGLGYNEQFF.

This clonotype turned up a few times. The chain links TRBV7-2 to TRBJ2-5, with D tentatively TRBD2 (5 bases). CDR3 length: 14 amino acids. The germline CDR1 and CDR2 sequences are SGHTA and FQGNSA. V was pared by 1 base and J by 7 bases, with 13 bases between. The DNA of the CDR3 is TGTGCCAGCAGCTTAGACGCGGGTAAAGCGACCCAGTACTTC. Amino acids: CASSLDAGKATQYF. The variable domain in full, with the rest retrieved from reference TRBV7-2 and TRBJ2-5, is GAGVSQSPSNKVTEKGKDVELRCDPISGHTALYWYRQSLGQGLEFLIYFQGNSAPDKSGLPSDRFSAERTGGSVSTLTIQRTQQEDSAVYLCASSLDAGKATQYFGPGTRLLVL.

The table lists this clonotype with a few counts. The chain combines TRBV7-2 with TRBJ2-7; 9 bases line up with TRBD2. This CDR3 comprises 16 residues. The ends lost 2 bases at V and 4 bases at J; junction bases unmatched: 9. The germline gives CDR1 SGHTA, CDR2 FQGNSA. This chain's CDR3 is CASSLWLAAGGYEQYF. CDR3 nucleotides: TGTGCCAGCAGCTTATGGCTCGCAGCGGGAGGTTACGAGCAGTACTTC.

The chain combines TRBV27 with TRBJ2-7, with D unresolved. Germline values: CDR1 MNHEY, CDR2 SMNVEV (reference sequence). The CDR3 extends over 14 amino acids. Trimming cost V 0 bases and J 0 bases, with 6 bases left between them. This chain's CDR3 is CASSLSLSSYEQYF. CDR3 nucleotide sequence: TGTGCCAGCAGTTTATCGCTCAGCTCCTACGAGCAGTACTTC.

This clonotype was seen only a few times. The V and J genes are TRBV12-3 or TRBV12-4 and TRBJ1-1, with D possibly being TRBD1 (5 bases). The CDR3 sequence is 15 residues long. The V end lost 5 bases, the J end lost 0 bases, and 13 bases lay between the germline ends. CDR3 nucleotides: TGTGCCAGCAGTCCTACCCGACAGCTGAACACTGAAGCTTTCTTT. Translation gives CASSPTRQLNTEAFF.